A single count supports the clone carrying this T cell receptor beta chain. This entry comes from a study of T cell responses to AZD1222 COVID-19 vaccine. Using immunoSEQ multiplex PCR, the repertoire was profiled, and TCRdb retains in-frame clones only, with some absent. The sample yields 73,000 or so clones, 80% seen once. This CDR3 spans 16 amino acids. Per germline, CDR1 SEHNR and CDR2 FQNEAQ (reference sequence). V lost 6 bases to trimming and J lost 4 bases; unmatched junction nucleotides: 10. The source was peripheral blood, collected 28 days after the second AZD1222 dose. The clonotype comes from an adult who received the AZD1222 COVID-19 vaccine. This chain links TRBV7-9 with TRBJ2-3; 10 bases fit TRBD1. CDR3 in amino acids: CASSSTRDRGSDTQYF. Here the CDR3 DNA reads TGTGCCAGCAGTTCGACCCGGGACAGGGGTTCAGATACGCAGTATTTT.